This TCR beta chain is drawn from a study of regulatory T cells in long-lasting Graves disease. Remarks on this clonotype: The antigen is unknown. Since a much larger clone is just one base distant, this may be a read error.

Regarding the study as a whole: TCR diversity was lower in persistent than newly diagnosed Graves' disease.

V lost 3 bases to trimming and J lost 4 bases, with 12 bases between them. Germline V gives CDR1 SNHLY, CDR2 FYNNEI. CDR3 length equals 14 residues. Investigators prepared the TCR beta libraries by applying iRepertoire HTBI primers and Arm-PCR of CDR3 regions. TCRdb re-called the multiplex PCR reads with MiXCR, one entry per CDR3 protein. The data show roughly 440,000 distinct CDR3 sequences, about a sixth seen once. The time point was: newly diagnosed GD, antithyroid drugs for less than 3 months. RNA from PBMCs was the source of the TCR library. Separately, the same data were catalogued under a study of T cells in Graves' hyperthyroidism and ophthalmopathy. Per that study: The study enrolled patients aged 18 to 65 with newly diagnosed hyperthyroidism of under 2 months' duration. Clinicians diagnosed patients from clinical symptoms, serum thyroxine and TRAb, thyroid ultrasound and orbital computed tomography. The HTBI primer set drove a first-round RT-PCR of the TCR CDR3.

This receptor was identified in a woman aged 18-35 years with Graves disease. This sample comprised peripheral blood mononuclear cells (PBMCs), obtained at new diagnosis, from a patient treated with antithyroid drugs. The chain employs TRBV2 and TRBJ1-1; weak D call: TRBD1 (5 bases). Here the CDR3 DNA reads TGTGCCAGCAGTGAGGTGTCAGGGAGCACTGAAGCTTTCTTT. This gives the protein CASSEVSGSTEAFF.